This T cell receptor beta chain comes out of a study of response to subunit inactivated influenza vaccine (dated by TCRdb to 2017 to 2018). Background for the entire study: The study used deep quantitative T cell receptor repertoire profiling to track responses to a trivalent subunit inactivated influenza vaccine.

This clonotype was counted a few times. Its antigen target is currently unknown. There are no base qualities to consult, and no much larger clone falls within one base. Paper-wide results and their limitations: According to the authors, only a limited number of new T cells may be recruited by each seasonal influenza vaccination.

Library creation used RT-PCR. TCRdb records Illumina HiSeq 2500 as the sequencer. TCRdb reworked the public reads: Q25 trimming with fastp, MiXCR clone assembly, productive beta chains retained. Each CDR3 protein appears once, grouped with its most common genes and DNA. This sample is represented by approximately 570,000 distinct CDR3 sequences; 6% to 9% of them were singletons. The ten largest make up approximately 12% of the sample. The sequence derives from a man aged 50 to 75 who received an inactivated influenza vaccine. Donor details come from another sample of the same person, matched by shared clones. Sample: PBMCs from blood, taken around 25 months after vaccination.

The DNA sequence is as follows: TGTGCCAGCAGTTTATGGGGGGCGGACACCGGGGAGCTGTTTTTT. Its product reads: CASSLWGADTGELFF. This chain is built from TRBV28 and TRBJ2-2; a tentative D call is TRBD1 (6 bases match). CDR1 and CDR2 (MDHEN, SYDVKM) derive from the germline V gene. V is reduced by 0 bases and J by 3 bases, leaving a spacing of 8 bases between them. The CDR3, from cysteine to phenylalanine, totals 15 residues. Of the read, only the CDR3 DNA is kept; its 45 bases are in frame from base 1. Beyond the CDR3, the reference TRBV28 and TRBJ2-2 genes provide the residues; the full variable domain reads: DVKVTQSSRYLVKRTGEKVFLECVQDMDHENMFWYRQDPGLGLRLIYFSYDVKMKEKGDIPEGYSVSREKKERFSLILESASTNQTSMYLCASSLWGADTGELFFGEGSRLTVL.